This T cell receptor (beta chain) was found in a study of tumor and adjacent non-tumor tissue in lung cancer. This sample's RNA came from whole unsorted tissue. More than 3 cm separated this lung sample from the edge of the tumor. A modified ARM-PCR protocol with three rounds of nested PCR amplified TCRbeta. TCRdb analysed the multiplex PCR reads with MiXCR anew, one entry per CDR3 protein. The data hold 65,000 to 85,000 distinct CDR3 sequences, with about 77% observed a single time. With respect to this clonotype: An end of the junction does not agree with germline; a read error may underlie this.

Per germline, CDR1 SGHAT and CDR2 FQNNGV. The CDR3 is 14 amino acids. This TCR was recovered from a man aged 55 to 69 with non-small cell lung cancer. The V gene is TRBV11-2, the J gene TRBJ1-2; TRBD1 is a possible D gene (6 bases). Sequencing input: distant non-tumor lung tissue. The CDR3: CASSPLTLPGGYPF. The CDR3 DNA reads TGTGCCAGCAGCCCGCTCACATTGCCGGGGGGCTACCCCTTC.